The 29 T cell receptor beta chains reported below all come from one sample, sequenced in a study of blood T cell repertoires in COVID-19. Clones were read by immunoSEQ multiplex PCR, and TCRdb kept only the in-frame ones, dropping some. The data show about 210,000 clones, roughly 80% seen once. The sample comprised peripheral blood. The receptors stem from a woman aged 35 to 49 with active or convalescent COVID-19.

Only one count was recorded for this clone. The V gene is TRBV6-2 or TRBV6-3, the J gene TRBJ2-3; D is perhaps TRBD2 (6 bases). Germline CDR1 and CDR2: MNHEY and SVGEGT. V was shortened by 6 bases and J by 2 bases, with 21 bases between the two germline ends. This CDR3 has 17 amino acids. The CDR3 DNA reads as TGTGCCAGCAGCGAACTCCCGGGACTCACTTTCACAGATACGCAGTATTTT. Translated: CASSELPGLTFTDTQYF.

The rearrangement uses TRBV5-4 and TRBJ2-3; no clear D gene. Trimming removed 0 bases at V and 6 bases at J, with 14 bases between. The CDR3 consists of 15 residues. Looked up from germline, CDR1 is SGHNT and CDR2 is YYREEE (reference sequence). The CDR3 protein is CASSLVQASGDTQYF. The CDR3 DNA is TGTGCCAGCAGCTTGGTGCAAGCCTCCGGGGATACGCAGTATTTT.

The rearrangement joins TRBV2 to TRBJ1-1, with 10 bases lining up with TRBD1. J gave up 7 bases and V 6 bases, and 11 bases lay outside the gene matches. The CDR3 sequence is 15 residues long. CDR1 is SNHLY, CDR2 FYNNEI, per germline. The CDR3 reads CASSVLRDRGIEAFF. CDR3 in DNA: TGTGCCAGCAGCGTCCTCCGGGACAGGGGAATTGAAGCTTTCTTT.

The rearrangement uses TRBV11-2 and TRBJ2-7; D is undetermined. Per germline, CDR1 SGHAT and CDR2 FQNNGV. V was shortened by 6 bases and J by 0 bases, with 6 bases between the two germline ends. The CDR3 totals 12 residues. The CDR3 coding sequence is TGTGCCAGCAGTCCAATCTCCTACGAGCAGTACTTC. The encoded protein is CASSPISYEQYF.

J is TRBJ1-1 and V is TRBV15; TRBD1 matches at 7 bases. V gave up 4 bases and J gave up 5 bases; unmatched junction bases: 1. This CDR3 is built from 12 residues. Germline V gives CDR1 LNHNV, CDR2 YYDKDF (reference sequence). In nucleotides, the CDR3 is TGTGCCACCAGCATGACAGGGACTGAAGCTTTCTTT. Translation gives CATSMTGTEAFF.

This sequence joins TRBV21-1 and TRBJ2-7; TRBD2 is the table's D call and was not checked against the DNA. TRBV21-1 is a listed pseudogene. The CDR3 is 18 residues long. The CDR3 is CASSLSGKTSGGAYEQYF. The CDR3 region has the DNA TGTGCCAGCAGCCTAAGCGGAAAGACTAGCGGGGGGGCTTACGAGCAGTACTTC.

The chain carries TRBV7-9 and TRBJ2-5; 9 bases fit TRBD2. The CDR3 extends over 19 amino acids. Trimming cost V 4 bases and J 5 bases; bases outside gene matches: 20. Germline V gives CDR1 SEHNR, CDR2 FQNEAQ (reference sequence). The CDR3 sequence: CASSSPQARAGGGWETQYF. CDR3 sequence (DNA): TGTGCCAGCAGCTCACCTCAAGCTCGGGCGGGAGGGGGCTGGGAGACCCAGTACTTC. The whole variable domain, remainder taken from reference TRBV7-9 and TRBJ2-5, is DTGVSQNPRHKITKRGQNVTFRCDPISEHNRLYWYRQTLGQGPEFLTYFQNEAQLEKSRLLSDRFSAERPKGSFSTLEIQRTEQGDSAMYLCASSSPQARAGGGWETQYFGPGTRLLVL.

The chain couples TRBV30 to TRBJ2-1, with TRBD2 as a possible D gene (6 bases). Germline CDR1 reads GTSNPN; CDR2 reads SVGIG (reference sequence). The V gene lost 1 base and the J gene lost 4 bases, with 14 bases spanning the gap. The CDR3 covers 15 residues. DNA for the CDR3: TGTGCCTGGAGTGGCGGGACGGGGGAGTACAATGAGCAGTTCTTC. Translated: CAWSGGTGEYNEQFF.

This chain joins TRBV15 and TRBJ2-5, with D perhaps matching TRBD1 (6 bases). V was pared by 1 base and J by 7 bases, with 10 bases between. Germline V gives CDR1 LNHNV, CDR2 YYDKDF (reference sequence). CDR3 length: 13 residues. CDR3 DNA sequence: TGTGCCACCAGCAGAGTCGGCAGGGGGACCCAGTACTTC. Amino acids: CATSRVGRGTQYF. Supplemented by reference TRBV15 and TRBJ2-5, the full variable domain reads DAMVIQNPRYQVTQFGKPVTLSCSQTLNHNVMYWYQQKSSQAPKLLFHYYDKDFNNEADTPDNFQSRRPNTSFCFLDIRSPGLGDTAMYLCATSRVGRGTQYFGPGTRLLVL.

The chain links TRBV9 to TRBJ1-3; 7 bases map to TRBD1. This CDR3 has 15 amino acids. V was pared by 4 bases and J by 2 bases, with 6 bases of the junction left unmatched. Per germline, CDR1 SGDLS and CDR2 YYNGEE. CDR3 DNA: TGTGCCAGCAGCCAGACGGACAGGACTGGAAACACCATATATTTT. It translates to CASSQTDRTGNTIYF.

This clone was observed a single time. The chain links TRBV27 to TRBJ2-7; weak D call: TRBD2 (7 bases). The CDR3 has 16 amino acids. Germline V gives CDR1 MNHEY, CDR2 SMNVEV (reference sequence). Trimming cost V 5 bases and J 0 bases, with 17 bases left between them. Here the CDR3 DNA reads TGTGCCAGCAGTCCATCCCGGGGGGCTTACTCCTACGAGCAGTACTTC. Translation gives CASSPSRGAYSYEQYF.

This rearrangement joins TRBV28 to TRBJ1-2; D is uncertain. Deletions cut 3 bases from V and 0 bases from J, with 11 bases between. The CDR3 covers 15 residues. Per the germline V gene, CDR1 is MDHEN and CDR2 is SYDVKM. The CDR3 nucleotides read TGTGCCAGCAGTTTCTTCGTCAGATCTAACTATGGCTACACCTTC. Encoded protein: CASSFFVRSNYGYTF.

V and J are TRBV21-1 and TRBJ2-3; TRBD1 reflects the table's D call only, with no check against the DNA. TRBV21-1 is tagged as a pseudogene. This CDR3 is 16 amino acids long. The CDR3 region is CASSKEDRGLTDTQYF. The CDR3 nucleotides read TGTGCCAGCAGCAAAGAGGACAGGGGGCTAACAGATACGCAGTATTTT.

V is TRBV19 and J is TRBJ1-1; 9 bases agree with TRBD1. The germline gives CDR1 LNHDA, CDR2 SQIVND (reference sequence). The CDR3 length is 14 residues. J was trimmed by 6 bases and V by 5 bases; bases with no gene match: 7. The CDR3 protein is CASSGRTGAAEAFF. CDR3 coding DNA: TGTGCCAGTAGTGGCAGGACAGGGGCCGCTGAAGCTTTCTTT.

This sequence joins TRBV27 and TRBJ1-1, with 8 bases lining up with TRBD1. This CDR3 is built from 15 residues. Trimming cost V 5 bases and J 5 bases; bases outside gene matches: 10. Per germline, CDR1 MNHEY and CDR2 SMNVEV (reference sequence). The CDR3 sequence: CASSPRGTGWTEAFF. The CDR3 DNA reads TGTGCCAGCAGTCCCCGGGGGACAGGTTGGACTGAAGCTTTCTTT.

CDR3 sequence reads: CASSARQGELYEQYF. CDR3 in DNA: TGTGCCAGCAGCGCTAGACAGGGCGAGTTATACGAGCAGTACTTC. The gene calls are TRBV9 and TRBJ2-7, with 7 nucleotides matching TRBD1. CDR1 and CDR2 (germline): SGDLS, YYNGEE. CDR3 length equals 15 residues. V dropped 3 bases and J dropped 4; count of bases not matched to a gene: 10. The full variable domain, with the rest looked up from reference TRBV9 and TRBJ2-7, is DSGVTQTPKHLITATGQRVTLRCSPRSGDLSVYWYQQSLDQGLQFLIQYYNGEERAKGNILERFSAQQFPDLHSELNLSSLELGDSALYFCASSARQGELYEQYFGPGTRLTVT.

Remarks on this clone: The identical CDR3 is also encoded by other nucleotide sequences in the sample. The chain joins TRBV5-1 to TRBJ1-1; D unresolved. Germline lookup yields CDR1 SGHRS and CDR2 YFSETQ. V was cut by 4 bases and J by 1 base, with 5 bases left in between. This CDR3 has 12 amino acids. The CDR3 protein is CASSRGNTEAFF. DNA for the CDR3: TGCGCCAGCAGCCGAGGGAACACTGAAGCTTTCTTT.

The sample holds a few counts of this clone. The junction does not match germline at one end; this may be a read error. V is TRBV10-1 and J is TRBJ2-3, with a weak D call TRBD2 (6 bases). This CDR3 has 14 amino acids. CDR1 is WNHNN, CDR2 SYGVQD, per germline (reference sequence). In DNA, the CDR3 is TGCGCCAGCAGTGAGCCGCGGGGCACGGATACGCAGTATTTT. As protein: CASSEPRGTDTQYF.

The V and J genes are TRBV15 and TRBJ1-1, with D perhaps matching TRBD1 (5 bases). The germline gives CDR1 LNHNV, CDR2 YYDKDF (reference sequence). The length of the CDR3 is 14 residues. V dropped 5 bases and J dropped 4 bases, with 14 bases sitting between them. For the CDR3, the DNA is TGTGCCACCAGCGAGCAGGGAGGTTCCACTGAAGCTTTCTTT. Translated, it gives CATSEQGGSTEAFF.

The CDR3 loop reads CASSYTGTEQYF. In nucleotides, the CDR3 is TGTGCCAGCAGCTATACAGGCACCGAGCAGTACTTC. V is TRBV7-2 and J is TRBJ2-7, with a possible D match to TRBD1 (5 bases). V was trimmed by 4 bases and J by 6 bases, leaving 10 bases between them. This CDR3 spans 12 amino acids. Germline CDR1 SGHTA, CDR2 FQGNSA.

The chain has TRBV5-1 and TRBJ2-2; D not resolved. This CDR3 has 15 amino acids. V shed 0 bases and J shed 0 bases, with 6 bases lying between them. CDR1 SGHRS and CDR2 YFSETQ come from the germline V gene. CDR3 protein: CASSLAGTNTGELFF. The CDR3 nucleotides read TGCGCCAGCAGCTTGGCAGGAACGAACACCGGGGAGCTGTTTTTT. The full variable domain, in which reference TRBV5-1 and TRBJ2-2 provide the parts outside the CDR3, is KAGVTQTPRYLIKTRGQQVTLSCSPISGHRSVSWYQQTPGQGLQFLFEYFSETQRNKGNFPGRFSGRQFSNSRSEMNVSTLELGDSALYLCASSLAGTNTGELFFGEGSRLTVL.

This clone was seen a handful of times. The chain has TRBV3-1 (or the pseudogene TRBV3-2) and TRBJ2-5, with 8 bases aligning to TRBD2. This CDR3 is built from 15 residues. V lost 7 bases and J lost 2; bases outside the gene matches: 9. The germline V gene has CDR1 LGHDT and CDR2 YNNKEL (reference sequence). As DNA, the CDR3 is TGTGCCAGCACCCCCGGGACTAGAACTCAAGAGACCCAGTACTTC. Translation: CASTPGTRTQETQYF.

This clone was observed a single time. V and J are TRBV6-6 and TRBJ2-3, with TRBD1 as a possible D gene (5 bases). The germline V gene has CDR1 MNHNY and CDR2 SVGAGI (reference sequence). Trimming removed 0 bases at V and 8 bases at J, with 9 bases between. The CDR3 totals 13 residues. The CDR3, as DNA: TGTGCCAGCAGTTACTCGAGACAGAGTACGCAGTATTTT. Translating gives CASSYSRQSTQYF.

CDR3 in amino acids: CASANWTGRAPQHF. CDR3 bases: TGTGCCAGCGCCAATTGGACAGGGCGAGCGCCCCAGCATTTT. This chain links TRBV5-5 with TRBJ1-5, with 8 bases lining up with TRBD1. The germline V gene has CDR1 SGHKS and CDR2 YYEKEE (reference sequence). V gave up 7 bases and J gave up 9 bases; unmatched junction bases: 12. The CDR3 totals 14 residues. The full variable domain, with the rest looked up from reference TRBV5-5 and TRBJ1-5, is DAGVTQSPTHLIKTRGQQVTLRCSPISGHKSVSWYQQVLGQGPQFIFQYYEKEERGRGNFPDRFSARQFPNYSSELNVNALLLGDSALYLCASANWTGRAPQHFGDGTRLSIL.

This sequence joins TRBV2 and TRBJ2-2; 8 bases are a match to TRBD1. V lost 9 bases, J lost 4 bases, and 10 bases stayed unmatched. The CDR3 is 15 amino acids. Germline CDR1 is SNHLY and CDR2 is FYNNEI. The chain's CDR3 is CASRLRTGTTGELFF. The CDR3 nucleotides are TGTGCCAGTCGCCTCCGGACAGGGACCACCGGGGAGCTGTTTTTT. The entire variable domain, with the rest obtained from reference TRBV2 and TRBJ2-2, is as follows: EPEVTQTPSHQVTQMGQEVILRCVPISNHLYFYWYRQILGQKVEFLVSFYNNEISEKSEIFDDQFSVERPDGSNFTLKIRSTKLEDSAMYFCASRLRTGTTGELFFGEGSRLTVL.

This clone was counted a few times. The chain combines TRBV11-2 with TRBJ1-1, with 8 bases aligning to TRBD1. V shed 2 bases and J 6 bases; nucleotides not matched to a gene: 11. Germline CDR1 and CDR2: SGHAT and FQNNGV. The CDR3 has 16 residues. Here the CDR3 DNA reads TGTGCCAGCAGCTTAAGGACAGGGACTAGCTCGGCTGAAGCTTTCTTT. It yields the protein CASSLRTGTSSAEAFF. The complete variable domain, with remaining parts taken from reference TRBV11-2 and TRBJ1-1, reads EAGVAQSPRYKIIEKRQSVAFWCNPISGHATLYWYQQILGQGPKLLIQFQNNGVVDDSQLPKDRFSAERLKGVDSTLKIQPAKLEDSAVYLCASSLRTGTSSAEAFFGQGTRLTVV.

This chain joins TRBV7-9 and TRBJ1-4, with TRBD1 identical over 7 bases. The CDR3 extends over 14 amino acids. CDR1 and CDR2 from the germline V gene are SEHNR and FQNEAQ (reference sequence). The J segment lost 8 bases and the V segment lost 2 bases, leaving 5 bases of the junction unmatched. CDR3 protein: CASSLRQGEEKLFF. The CDR3 bases are TGTGCCAGCAGCTTAAGGCAGGGGGAGGAAAAACTGTTTTTT.

The chain combines TRBV29-1 with TRBJ2-7; tentative D call: TRBD1 (5 bases). The germline V gene has CDR1 SQVTM and CDR2 ANQGSEA. The length of the CDR3 is 14 residues. V dropped 0 bases and J dropped 2 bases, with 11 bases sitting between them. The CDR3 sequence: CSVEEGTGPYEQYF. In nucleotides, the CDR3 is TGCAGCGTTGAAGAAGGAACAGGCCCCTACGAGCAGTACTTC.

The J gene is TRBJ1-2, the V gene TRBV2; tentatively, D is TRBD1 (5 bases). V gave up 9 bases and J gave up 2 bases, with 10 bases separating them. CDR1 SNHLY and CDR2 FYNNEI come from the germline V gene. This CDR3 has 12 amino acids. CDR3: CASPDRNYGYTF. The DNA for the CDR3 is TGTGCCAGTCCCGACAGAAACTATGGCTACACCTTC.